Listed below are T cell receptor beta chains from one sample, sequenced in a study of blood T cell repertoires in COVID-19. Data came from immunoSEQ multiplex PCR; TCRdb stores just in-frame clones and leaves some out. This sample carries about 150,000 clones, approximately 80% of them seen once, and the ten largest clones take approximately 0.5%. Sequenced material: peripheral blood. The receptors stem from a man aged 55 to 70 with acute or convalescent COVID-19. CDR3s include the opening cysteine and the closing phenylalanine or tryptophan. A D gene is named only where the DNA matches it firmly. Size is stated for part of the rows, as once, few or many counts, or as a class when the clone is expanded.

clone size,J gene,D gene,CDR3 length,V gene,CDR3 DNA,CDR3 protein
once,TRBJ1-5,.,16,TRBV7-2,TGTGCCAGCAGCTTAGTGGGGGGTCCTCGCAATCAGCCCCAGCATTTT,CASSLVGGPRNQPQHF
.,TRBJ1-4,TRBD1,15,TRBV7-9,TGTGCCAGCAGATATCAGGGGGCCGCTAATGAAAAACTGTTTTTT,CASRYQGAANEKLFF
.,TRBJ2-3,TRBD2,12,TRBV12-3/TRBV12-4,TGTGCCAGCAGTTCAGGAGCGGGAAAGCAGTATTTT,CASSSGAGKQYF
.,TRBJ2-3,.,14,TRBV9,TGTGCCAGCAGCTTAAGACTAGACACAGATACGCAGTATTTT,CASSLRLDTDTQYF
.,TRBJ2-4,TRBD2,15,TRBV6-2/TRBV6-3,TGTGCCAGCAGTGACCTAGGAAATAGCGGGGGGCCCTATTACTTC,CASSDLGNSGGPYYF
.,TRBJ2-7,.,15,TRBV25-1,TGTGCCAGCAGTGAATTTGATGCGGCTACCGACGAGCAGTACTTC,CASSEFDAATDEQYF
.,TRBJ2-7,TRBD2,15,TRBV10-3,TGTGCCATCAGGGGGACTAGCGGGCGATCCTACGAGCAGTACTTC,CAIRGTSGRSYEQYF
.,TRBJ1-4,.,14,TRBV27,TGTGCCAGCAGTCCGAGGACAACTAATGAAAAACTGTTTTTT,CASSPRTTNEKLFF
.,TRBJ1-2,.,17,TRBV7-9,TGTGCCAGCAGCGAACAAACCCGAGGAGCGATCAACTATGGCTACACCTTC,CASSEQTRGAINYGYTF
few,TRBJ1-5,.,16,TRBV19,TGTGCCAGTAGTCCGTTCGGGGGGGACGTCAATCAGCCCCAGCATTTT,CASSPFGGDVNQPQHF
.,TRBJ2-7,.,15,TRBV7-2,TGTGCCAGCAGCTTAACAAGGACAAATTACGGCGAGCAGTACTTC,CASSLTRTNYGEQYF
.,TRBJ1-2,TRBD1,15,TRBV5-6,TGTGCCAGCAGCTTTCAAGGGGGCGATAACTATGGCTACACCTTC,CASSFQGGDNYGYTF
few,TRBJ1-2,.,14,TRBV27,TGTGCCAGCAGCCCCGCGGGGGCAGGTAACGGCTACACCTTC,CASSPAGAGNGYTF
.,TRBJ1-1,.,15,TRBV5-4,TGTGCCAGCAGCTTGGGGACTTTTATGAACACTGAAGCTTTCTTT,CASSLGTFMNTEAFF
.,TRBJ2-4,.,16,TRBV6-1,TGTGCCAGCAGTGACCGACAAGTACTAGCCAAAAACATTCAGTACTTC,CASSDRQVLAKNIQYF
.,TRBJ2-5,TRBD2,14,TRBV15,TGTGCCACCAGTGTAGCGGGGAGAAAAGAGACCCAGTACTTC,CATSVAGRKETQYF
.,TRBJ2-6,TRBD1,15,TRBV19,TGTGCCAGTATTGACAGGGGGGCAGGGGCCAACGTCCTGACTTTC,CASIDRGAGANVLTF
.,TRBJ1-2,.,16,TRBV5-5,TGTGCCAGCAGCTCGGGAGTTTTAACGGCCGACTATGGCTACACCTTC,CASSSGVLTADYGYTF
.,TRBJ2-7,TRBD1,15,TRBV28,TGTGCCAGCAGACCAAGGGACAGGGGGCTCTACGAGCAGTACTTC,CASRPRDRGLYEQYF
once,TRBJ1-1,.,16,TRBV28,TGTGCCAGCCACACTAATGCCTGGGGCAGGGGCACTGAAGCTTTCTTT,CASHTNAWGRGTEAFF
few,TRBJ2-7,TRBD2,15,TRBV6-1,TGTGCCAGCAGTGAATACCCGGGGGGGTCCTACGAGCAGTACTTC,CASSEYPGGSYEQYF
.,TRBJ1-6,.,13,TRBV6-5,TGTGCCAGCAGCCGAAGGACGGAGGAATCCCTCCACTTT,CASSRRTEESLHF
.,TRBJ1-5,TRBD1,16,TRBV19,TGTGCCAGTAGTCCAGGGGACAGGGGGTATGGTCAGCCCCAGCATTTT,CASSPGDRGYGQPQHF
.,TRBJ1-2,.,13,TRBV28,TGTGCCAGCAGTTCCTCCCCGGTCTATGGCTACACCTTC,CASSSSPVYGYTF
once,TRBJ1-2,.,13,TRBV3-1/TRBV3-2,TGTGCCAGCAGCCCCTCGGGAGGTCGCGGCTACACCTTC,CASSPSGGRGYTF
.,TRBJ1-6,.,15,TRBV5-1,TGCGCCAGCAGCTCAAGGACACGAAATAATTCACCCCTCCACTTT,CASSSRTRNNSPLHF
few,TRBJ2-1,TRBD2,14,TRBV11-2,TGTGCCAGCAGCGTCTATAGCGGGAGGGATGAGCAGTTCTTC,CASSVYSGRDEQFF
.,TRBJ1-3,.,15,TRBV5-6,TGTGCCAGCAGAATAACAGGGAACTCTGGAAACACCATATATTTT,CASRITGNSGNTIYF
.,TRBJ2-1,TRBD2,14,TRBV10-3,TGTGCCATCAGTGCGGCGGGAGGGGGGAATGAGCAGTTCTTC,CAISAAGGGNEQFF
.,TRBJ1-2,.,12,TRBV6-6,TGTGCCAGCAGCCCGGAGGGTTATGGCTACACCTTC,CASSPEGYGYTF
.,TRBJ1-5,.,14,TRBV18,TGTGCCAGCTCACCGAACAGGGGCAATCAGCCCCAGCATTTT,CASSPNRGNQPQHF
.,TRBJ2-1,TRBD2,15,TRBV9,TGTGCCAGCAGCCAAGGACTAGGGTCCTACAATGAGCAGTTCTTC,CASSQGLGSYNEQFF
.,TRBJ1-1,.,15,TRBV6-2/TRBV6-3,TGTGCCAGCAGTTACGGCGGCAGGGGAGTAACTGAAGCTTTCTTT,CASSYGGRGVTEAFF
.,TRBJ2-3,TRBD2,15,TRBV2,TGTGCCAGCAGGCCTAGCGGGGCGGGCACAGATACGCAGTATTTT,CASRPSGAGTDTQYF
.,TRBJ1-2,.,12,TRBV6-5,TGTGCCAGCAGTACCCCCAGCTATGGCTACACCTTC,CASSTPSYGYTF
.,TRBJ1-2,.,12,TRBV6-5,TGTGCCAGCAGTCCCACAGGGTTGGGTTACACCTTC,CASSPTGLGYTF
.,TRBJ2-1,.,16,TRBV7-9,TGTGCCAGCAGCTTAACCGGAGGCGGGACCTACAATGAGCAGTTCTTC,CASSLTGGGTYNEQFF
.,TRBJ1-6,.,14,TRBV19,TGTGCCAGTAGTGCAGACAGGAAGGGTTCACCCCTCCACTTT,CASSADRKGSPLHF
.,TRBJ1-2,.,15,TRBV7-2,TGTGCCAGCAGCGCTAACCCCCTTTCTAACTATGGCTACACCTTC,CASSANPLSNYGYTF
.,TRBJ2-5,TRBD1,15,TRBV5-4,TGTGCCAGCAGCTTGGGGGGACAGGGACGAGAGACCCAGTACTTC,CASSLGGQGRETQYF
.,TRBJ2-6,TRBD1,17,TRBV10-3,TGTGCCACCCGTTGGGACAGGGTGGCAACTGGGGCCAACGTCCTGACTTTC,CATRWDRVATGANVLTF